Listed below are T cell receptor beta chains from one sample, sequenced in a study of T cells in Graves' hyperthyroidism and ophthalmopathy. TCRdb redid the calling of the multiplex PCR reads with MiXCR, one entry per CDR3 protein. The profile covers around 690,000 distinct CDR3 sequences, with roughly a sixth appearing a single time and roughly 16% taken by the ten largest. The sequenced sample was blood. All receptors come from a man aged 45-60 years with Graves' hyperthyroidism. Each CDR3 is given with its conserved first and last residue. The order of the fields is CDR3 protein, CDR3 DNA, J gene, clone size, D gene, V gene. D genes are given only for firm matches. Not all rows give a size; the values are once, few, many and, for expanded clones, a class.

CDR3 protein: CAVQGYDEQFF
CDR3 DNA: TGTGCCGTACAGGGCTACGATGAGCAGTTCTTC
J gene: TRBJ2-1
clone size: many
D gene: NA
V gene: TRBV6-1

CDR3 protein: CASSPPTRMNTEAFF
CDR3 DNA: TGTGCCAGCTCACCACCGACCCGTATGAACACTGAAGCTTTCTTT
J gene: TRBJ1-1
clone size: many
D gene: NA
V gene: TRBV18

CDR3 protein: CSARESSGGSYNEQFF
CDR3 DNA: TGCAGTGCTAGAGAGAGTTCGGGAGGGTCCTACAATGAGCAGTTCTTC
J gene: TRBJ2-1
clone size: few
D gene: TRBD2
V gene: TRBV20-1

CDR3 protein: CASSYLLGLAADTQYF
CDR3 DNA: TGTGCCAGCAGTTACCTGCTCGGACTAGCGGCAGATACGCAGTATTTT
J gene: TRBJ2-3
clone size: few
D gene: TRBD2
V gene: TRBV6-6

CDR3 protein: CASSSRDIRSNEKLFF
CDR3 DNA: TGTGCCAGCAGCTCCCGGGACATACGATCTAATGAAAAACTGTTTTTT
J gene: TRBJ1-4
clone size: NA
D gene: NA
V gene: TRBV7-6

CDR3 protein: CASSSQFNQPQHF
CDR3 DNA: TGTGCCAGCAGCTCCCAATTTAATCAGCCCCAGCATTTT
J gene: TRBJ1-5
clone size: NA
D gene: NA
V gene: TRBV7-6

CDR3 protein: CASSEKGTSTYEQYF
CDR3 DNA: TGTGCCAGCAGTGAGAAAGGGACTAGCACCTACGAGCAGTACTTC
J gene: TRBJ2-7
clone size: few
D gene: TRBD2
V gene: TRBV6-1

CDR3 protein: CATSDRTGGMTGELFF
CDR3 DNA: TGTGCCACCAGTGACCGGACAGGGGGAATGACCGGGGAGCTGTTTTTT
J gene: TRBJ2-2
clone size: NA
D gene: TRBD1
V gene: TRBV24-1

CDR3 protein: CASSPGLAGGPQWAQYF
CDR3 DNA: TGTGCCAGCAGTCCGGGACTAGCGGGAGGGCCTCAATGGGCCCAGTACTTC
J gene: TRBJ2-5
clone size: many
D gene: TRBD2
V gene: TRBV11-2

CDR3 protein: CASSSREGQPQHF
CDR3 DNA: TGTGCCAGCAGCTCCAGGGAGGGTCAGCCCCAGCATTTT
J gene: TRBJ1-5
clone size: many
D gene: NA
V gene: TRBV7-2

CDR3 protein: CASSQDRGGYYGYTF
CDR3 DNA: TGTGCCAGCAGCCAAGATAGAGGGGGCTACTATGGCTACACCTTC
J gene: TRBJ1-2
clone size: many
D gene: TRBD1
V gene: TRBV3-1

CDR3 protein: CASSSPGGLQPNYGYTF
CDR3 DNA: TGTGCCAGCAGTTCCCCCGGGGGACTTCAACCGAACTATGGCTACACCTTC
J gene: TRBJ1-2
clone size: few
D gene: NA
V gene: TRBV6-1

CDR3 protein: CASSQDSGDSLNNSPLHF
CDR3 DNA: TGCGCCAGCAGCCAAGATAGCGGAGACAGCCTTAATAATTCACCCCTCCACTTT
J gene: TRBJ1-6
clone size: NA
D gene: NA
V gene: TRBV4-3

CDR3 protein: CASSLGGALMNEQFF
CDR3 DNA: TGTGCCAGCAGTTTGGGAGGGGCGCTTATGAATGAGCAGTTCTTC
J gene: TRBJ2-1
clone size: NA
D gene: TRBD2
V gene: TRBV28

CDR3 protein: CSASAVLGNSPLHF
CDR3 DNA: TGCAGTGCTTCCGCCGTCCTGGGGAATTCACCCCTCCACTTT
J gene: TRBJ1-6
clone size: NA
D gene: NA
V gene: TRBV20-1

CDR3 protein: CASNHGEVHEKLFF
CDR3 DNA: TGTGCCAGCAATCATGGAGAGGTCCATGAAAAACTGTTTTTT
J gene: TRBJ1-4
clone size: many
D gene: NA
V gene: TRBV28

CDR3 protein: CASNIAGLYEQYF
CDR3 DNA: TGTGCCAGCAATATAGCGGGACTATACGAGCAGTACTTC
J gene: TRBJ2-7
clone size: many
D gene: TRBD2
V gene: TRBV28

CDR3 protein: CASSLADSSTDTQYF
CDR3 DNA: TGCGCCAGCAGCTTGGCGGACTCTAGCACAGATACGCAGTATTTT
J gene: TRBJ2-3
clone size: NA
D gene: NA
V gene: TRBV5-1

CDR3 protein: CASSDGTICNQPQHF
CDR3 DNA: TGTGCCAGCAGCGACGGGACAATTTGCAATCAGCCCCAGCATTTT
J gene: TRBJ1-5
clone size: many
D gene: NA
V gene: TRBV6-1

CDR3 protein: CAERRGDTEAFF
CDR3 DNA: TGTGCCGAACGACGGGGGGACACTGAAGCTTTCTTT
J gene: TRBJ1-1
clone size: many
D gene: NA
V gene: TRBV2

CDR3 protein: CSARLAGAWGTDTQYF
CDR3 DNA: TGCAGTGCTAGACTAGCGGGAGCCTGGGGCACAGATACGCAGTATTTT
J gene: TRBJ2-3
clone size: few
D gene: TRBD2
V gene: TRBV20-1

CDR3 protein: CASSPDPGAYNEQFF
CDR3 DNA: TGTGCCAGCAGTCCAGACCCTGGTGCCTACAATGAGCAGTTCTTC
J gene: TRBJ2-1
clone size: NA
D gene: NA
V gene: TRBV27

CDR3 protein: CAISAQGSNEQFF
CDR3 DNA: TGTGCCATCAGTGCCCAAGGGTCCAATGAGCAGTTCTTC
J gene: TRBJ2-1
clone size: NA
D gene: NA
V gene: TRBV10-3

CDR3 protein: CASSHTGTGNYEQYF
CDR3 DNA: TGTGCCAGCAGCCATACCGGGACAGGGAACTACGAGCAGTACTTC
J gene: TRBJ2-7
clone size: few
D gene: TRBD1
V gene: TRBV11-2

CDR3 protein: CASSLGPTNYGYTF
CDR3 DNA: TGCGCCAGCAGCTTAGGACCGACTAACTATGGCTACACCTTC
J gene: TRBJ1-2
clone size: few
D gene: NA
V gene: TRBV5-1

CDR3 protein: CASSQLRGGQPQHF
CDR3 DNA: TGTGCCAGCAGCCAATTAAGAGGAGGTCAGCCCCAGCATTTT
J gene: TRBJ1-5
clone size: many
D gene: NA
V gene: TRBV16

CDR3 protein: CASSQRGANLGAEAFF
CDR3 DNA: TGTGCCAGCAGTCAAAGAGGGGCCAACTTGGGTGCTGAAGCTTTCTTT
J gene: TRBJ1-1
clone size: many
D gene: NA
V gene: TRBV28

CDR3 protein: CASSFAGLRNEQFF
CDR3 DNA: TGTGCCAGCAGCTTCGCAGGGTTAAGGAATGAGCAGTTCTTC
J gene: TRBJ2-1
clone size: many
D gene: NA
V gene: TRBV11-3

CDR3 protein: CASIIPGADTQYF
CDR3 DNA: TGTGCCAGCATCATACCGGGGGCAGATACGCAGTATTTT
J gene: TRBJ2-3
clone size: NA
D gene: NA
V gene: TRBV7-9

CDR3 protein: CASRATYSSGNTIYF
CDR3 DNA: TGTGCCAGCAGAGCGACGTACAGCTCTGGAAACACCATATATTTT
J gene: TRBJ1-3
clone size: many
D gene: NA
V gene: TRBV27

CDR3 protein: CSAREGVAGAGGELFF
CDR3 DNA: TGCAGTGCTAGAGAGGGCGTAGCGGGGGCAGGCGGGGAGCTGTTTTTT
J gene: TRBJ2-2
clone size: NA
D gene: TRBD2
V gene: TRBV20-1

CDR3 protein: CASSQDLRDQETQYF
CDR3 DNA: TGTGCCAGCAGCCAAGATTTGAGGGACCAAGAGACCCAGTACTTC
J gene: TRBJ2-5
clone size: many
D gene: NA
V gene: TRBV3-1

CDR3 protein: CASSHGTGYGYTF
CDR3 DNA: TGCGCCAGCAGCCATGGGACGGGCTATGGCTACACCTTC
J gene: TRBJ1-2
clone size: many
D gene: NA
V gene: TRBV4-3

CDR3 protein: CASSLAGRKLFF
CDR3 DNA: TGCGCCAGCAGCTTGGCCGGGAGGAAACTGTTTTTT
J gene: TRBJ1-4
clone size: NA
D gene: NA
V gene: TRBV5-1

CDR3 protein: CASSGLYSTETQYF
CDR3 DNA: TGTGCCAGCAGCGGTCTTTACAGCACAGAGACCCAGTACTTC
J gene: TRBJ2-5
clone size: many
D gene: NA
V gene: TRBV6-1

CDR3 protein: CASSDEPTGGPYGYTF
CDR3 DNA: TGCGCCAGCAGTGACGAACCCACAGGGGGCCCCTATGGCTACACCTTC
J gene: TRBJ1-2
clone size: many
D gene: TRBD1
V gene: TRBV10-2

CDR3 protein: CASSSLTSGRGETQYF
CDR3 DNA: TGTGCCAGCAGTTCCCTGACTAGCGGGAGAGGAGAGACCCAGTACTTC
J gene: TRBJ2-5
clone size: many
D gene: TRBD2
V gene: TRBV28

CDR3 protein: CASSPLDGSGGYTF
CDR3 DNA: TGTGCCAGCAGCCCCCTGGACGGGAGTGGTGGCTACACCTTC
J gene: TRBJ1-2
clone size: NA
D gene: NA
V gene: TRBV3-1

CDR3 protein: CATSREGGGQERSIQYF
CDR3 DNA: TGTGCCACCAGCAGAGAGGGCGGAGGGCAGGAGAGAAGCATTCAGTACTTC
J gene: TRBJ2-4
clone size: few
D gene: NA
V gene: TRBV15

CDR3 protein: CASSGGGGEQYF
CDR3 DNA: TGCGCCAGCAGTGGGGGGGGCGGGGAGCAGTACTTC
J gene: TRBJ2-7
clone size: many
D gene: NA
V gene: TRBV10-2

CDR3 protein: CASSLVRGNNEQFF
CDR3 DNA: TGTGCCAGCAGCTTAGTGCGGGGAAACAATGAGCAGTTCTTC
J gene: TRBJ2-1
clone size: few
D gene: NA
V gene: TRBV11-2

CDR3 protein: CASSLRGTMNTEAFF
CDR3 DNA: TGTGCCAGCAGCTTAAGGGGAACAATGAACACTGAAGCTTTCTTT
J gene: TRBJ1-1
clone size: few
D gene: NA
V gene: TRBV13

CDR3 protein: CAWSVRGAYLLGYTF
CDR3 DNA: TGTGCCTGGAGTGTACGTGGGGCTTATCTATTAGGCTACACCTTC
J gene: TRBJ1-2
clone size: many
D gene: NA
V gene: TRBV30

CDR3 protein: CASGQERTGGHEQYF
CDR3 DNA: TGTGCCAGCGGCCAAGAAAGGACAGGGGGCCACGAGCAGTACTTC
J gene: TRBJ2-7
clone size: NA
D gene: TRBD1
V gene: TRBV3-1

CDR3 protein: CASTWGPHYNEQFF
CDR3 DNA: TGCGCCAGCACCTGGGGACCACATTACAATGAGCAGTTCTTC
J gene: TRBJ2-1
clone size: NA
D gene: NA
V gene: TRBV10-2

CDR3 protein: CSVGEGPDYGYTF
CDR3 DNA: TGCAGCGTTGGGGAGGGGCCCGACTATGGCTACACCTTC
J gene: TRBJ1-2
clone size: NA
D gene: NA
V gene: TRBV29-1